This T cell receptor beta chain was captured by sequencing in a study of T cell repertoires in cytomegalovirus infection. Study-level results: In two of eight donors, the top clonotype was HLA-C-restricted CMV-specific. Identification of carriers of CMV plus the relevant HLA was performed using cumulative public TCR beta family frequency.

This CDR3 has 15 amino acids. Per germline, CDR1 SGHRS and CDR2 YFSETQ. The germline V and J ends were trimmed by 0 bases and 6 bases, with 15 bases remaining between them. TCRdb re-analysed the reads in MiXCR, keeping a single row per CDR3 protein. The sample shows around 200,000 distinct CDR3 sequences, approximately 17% of them seen only once. This clonotype has a handful of counts. Antigen unknown. Sequencing was performed on CD8+ T cells from PBMCs. This receptor was taken from a human donor in good health (CMV status not recorded). Some clones in this sample may be carry-over from other donors' samples. This chain connects TRBV5-1 to TRBJ1-1; the D gene is possibly TRBD1 (5 bases). The CDR3 loop is CASSLAAGSSAEAFF. The CDR3 DNA is TGCGCCAGCAGCTTGGCGGCAGGGTCATCGGCTGAAGCTTTCTTT. The variable domain in full, with the rest retrieved from reference TRBV5-1 and TRBJ1-1, is KAGVTQTPRYLIKTRGQQVTLSCSPISGHRSVSWYQQTPGQGLQFLFEYFSETQRNKGNFPGRFSGRQFSNSRSEMNVSTLELGDSALYLCASSLAAGSSAEAFFGQGTRLTVV.